The 29 T cell receptor beta chains reported below all come from one sample, sequenced in a study of blood T cell repertoires in COVID-19. Clones were read by immunoSEQ multiplex PCR, and TCRdb kept only the in-frame ones, dropping some. The sample consists of over 130,000 clones, 75% to 90% of them appearing once. What was sequenced was peripheral blood. The receptors originated from a woman older than 75 with acute or convalescent COVID-19.

The V and J genes are TRBV5-1 and TRBJ2-1, with a possible D match to TRBD1 (5 bases). V lost 0 bases to trimming and J lost 3 bases, with 10 bases between them. The CDR3 runs 15 residues. CDR1 is SGHRS, CDR2 YFSETQ, per germline. DNA for the CDR3: TGCGCCAGCAGCTTGGCTGGGGCGATCTACAATGAGCAGTTCTTC. It specifies CASSLAGAIYNEQFF. The full variable domain, its missing parts supplied by reference TRBV5-1 and TRBJ2-1, is KAGVTQTPRYLIKTRGQQVTLSCSPISGHRSVSWYQQTPGQGLQFLFEYFSETQRNKGNFPGRFSGRQFSNSRSEMNVSTLELGDSALYLCASSLAGAIYNEQFFGPGTRLTVL.

The chain uses TRBV7-3 and TRBJ2-3; D may be TRBD1 (6 bases). The CDR3 sequence is 14 residues long. Germline loops: CDR1 SGHTA, CDR2 FQGTGA. V was pared by 3 bases and J by 3 bases, with 10 bases between. CDR3 nucleotide sequence: TGTGCCAGCAGCTTTACAAGGGGGACAGATACGCAGTATTTT. Its protein is CASSFTRGTDTQYF.

V and J are TRBV27 and TRBJ2-1; 14 bases fit TRBD2. Germline V gene data show CDR1 as MNHEY and CDR2 as SMNVEV (reference sequence). V gave up 4 bases and J gave up 1 base; unmatched junction bases: 3. The CDR3 contains 17 residues. The CDR3 DNA is TGTGCCAGCAGTTGGGGACTAGCGGGAGTTTCCTACAATGAGCAGTTCTTC. Its translation is CASSWGLAGVSYNEQFF.

This rearrangement joins TRBV18 to TRBJ2-3; D unclear. CDR3 length: 15 residues. Trimming pared 0 bases from V and 2 bases from J, leaving 9 bases between. Germline V gene data show CDR1 as KGHSH and CDR2 as LQKENI. The CDR3 nucleotides are TGTGCCAGCTCACCACCGGCAGGATCCACAGATACGCAGTATTTT. Its translation is CASSPPAGSTDTQYF.

This rearrangement joins TRBV5-5 to TRBJ2-7; 7 positions agree with TRBD1. CDR3 length equals 14 residues. Germline V gene lookup returns CDR1 SGHKS and CDR2 YYEKEE (reference sequence). The J segment lost 6 bases and the V segment lost 2 bases, leaving 8 bases of the junction unmatched. As DNA, the CDR3 is TGTGCCAGCAGCTTAACCACAGGGGCCGGCGAGCAGTACTTC. Its protein product is CASSLTTGAGEQYF.

The genes are TRBV7-3 and TRBJ2-1; 8 bases are a match to TRBD2. V was clipped by 5 bases and J by 4 bases; unmatched bases: 7. The CDR3 totals 15 residues. Germline CDR1 and CDR2: SGHTA and FQGTGA. This chain's CDR3 is CASSPLGGEYNEQFF. CDR3 coding DNA: TGTGCCAGCAGCCCACTCGGGGGGGAATACAATGAGCAGTTCTTC.

The J gene is TRBJ2-5, the V gene TRBV2; the match to TRBD2 covers 7 bases. CDR3 length: 15 amino acids. V lost 3 bases and J lost 9; bases outside the gene matches: 13. Germline V CDR1 and CDR2: SNHLY, FYNNEI. CDR3 sequence: CASSEVGTFGGAQYF. Written as DNA, the CDR3 is TGTGCCAGCAGTGAGGTGGGGACTTTTGGGGGGGCCCAGTACTTC.

This rearrangement joins TRBV11-2 to TRBJ2-7; D is possibly TRBD2 (6 bases). Trimming took 1 base from V and 6 from J, leaving 7 bases between them. CDR3 length: 12 residues. Germline CDR1 SGHAT, CDR2 FQNNGV. As DNA, the CDR3 is TGTGCCAGCAGCTTAGGGCGGGGCGAGCAGTACTTC. It specifies CASSLGRGEQYF.

This clone was detected once. This chain joins TRBV10-3 and TRBJ2-3; TRBD2 matches 11 bases. Unmatched junction bases numbered 17, after V lost 4 bases and J lost 5 bases. The CDR3 loop spans 19 amino acids. The germline V gene has CDR1 ENHRY and CDR2 SYGVKD. CDR3 sequence: CAISVRLAGGLRRLDTQYF. CDR3 sequence (DNA): TGTGCCATCAGTGTTAGGCTAGCGGGGGGCCTGAGGCGTTTAGATACGCAGTATTTT.

For this clone: This sample includes further DNA sequences coding for the same CDR3. The CDR3 bases are TGTGCCAGCAGCTTACCAGGTACAGATACGCAGTATTTT. Encoded protein: CASSLPGTDTQYF. The V and J genes are TRBV7-2 and TRBJ2-3; no reliable D call. The germline gives CDR1 SGHTA, CDR2 FQGNSA. Trimming removed 2 bases at V and 3 bases at J, with 6 bases between. This CDR3 is 13 amino acids long.

The DNA for the CDR3 is TGTGCCAGCAGTTATGGAGACAGGCCGGTTGGTAGCAATCAGCCCCAGCATTTT. This encodes CASSYGDRPVGSNQPQHF. The chain is built from TRBV28 and TRBJ1-5; possible D gene TRBD1, 6 bases. The germline V gene encodes CDR1 MDHEN and CDR2 SYDVKM. Deletions cut 4 bases from V and 0 bases from J, with 19 bases between. The CDR3 is 18 residues long. Full variable domain (missing parts from reference TRBV28 and TRBJ1-5): DVKVTQSSRYLVKRTGEKVFLECVQDMDHENMFWYRQDPGLGLRLIYFSYDVKMKEKGDIPEGYSVSREKKERFSLILESASTNQTSMYLCASSYGDRPVGSNQPQHFGDGTRLSIL.

The chain recombines TRBV28 with TRBJ2-7; D possibly corresponds to TRBD2 (6 bases). The CDR3 has 16 amino acids. Germline lookup yields CDR1 MDHEN and CDR2 SYDVKM. The V gene lost 3 bases and the J gene lost 0 bases, with 15 bases spanning the gap. CDR3 in DNA: TGTGCCAGCAGTTTTGTTCTAGCGTTGAGCTCCTACGAGCAGTACTTC. Protein sequence: CASSFVLALSSYEQYF.

The chain links TRBV3-1 (or the pseudogene TRBV3-2) to TRBJ1-1; D may be TRBD1 (5 bases). The CDR3 runs 15 residues. V dropped 4 bases and J dropped 1 base, with 13 bases sitting between them. Germline values: CDR1 LGHDT, CDR2 YNNKEL (reference sequence). DNA of the CDR3: TGTGCCAGCAGCCCCCGTAGGGGCTCGAACACTGAAGCTTTCTTT. This translates into CASSPRRGSNTEAFF.

This chain joins TRBV19 and TRBJ2-5; perhaps TRBD1 as D (6 bases). V was clipped by 4 bases and J by 1 base, with 19 bases between them. Germline assignment: CDR1 LNHDA and CDR2 SQIVND (reference sequence). The CDR3 contains 17 residues. This CDR3 is CASSTDGPGAVQETQYF. CDR3 DNA: TGTGCCAGTAGTACCGATGGACCAGGGGCGGTCCAAGAGACCCAGTACTTC.

The CDR3 sequence is CASSQGGEWGGSSLMSLHF. CDR3 in DNA: TGTGCCAGCAGCCAAGGAGGGGAATGGGGAGGTTCTTCCCTTATGTCCCTCCACTTT. The chain recombines TRBV4-2 with TRBJ1-6, with a weak D call TRBD1 (5 bases). The germline V and J ends were trimmed by 1 base and 14 bases, with 30 bases remaining between them. There are 19 residues in the CDR3. The germline CDR1 and CDR2 sequences are LGHNA and YNFKEQ.

The gene calls are TRBV2 and TRBJ2-3; D unresolved. Between the trimmed V and J ends, which lost 9 bases and 0 bases, there was a span of 10 bases. From germline, CDR1 is SNHLY and CDR2 FYNNEI. The CDR3 loop spans 13 amino acids. This CDR3 is CASRAGSTDTQYF. For the CDR3, the DNA is TGTGCCAGTCGAGCCGGGAGCACAGATACGCAGTATTTT. Complete variable domain (other parts from reference TRBV2 and TRBJ2-3): EPEVTQTPSHQVTQMGQEVILRCVPISNHLYFYWYRQILGQKVEFLVSFYNNEISEKSEIFDDQFSVERPDGSNFTLKIRSTKLEDSAMYFCASRAGSTDTQYFGPGTRLTVL.

There are a few counts of this clone. The V and J genes are TRBV19 and TRBJ1-2; TRBD1 matches at 7 bases. The CDR3 contains 14 residues. CDR1 LNHDA and CDR2 SQIVND come from the germline V gene (reference sequence). The J segment lost 1 base and the V segment lost 3 bases, leaving 2 bases of the junction unmatched. The CDR3 region has the DNA TGTGCCAGTAGTATGACAGGGCTTAACTATGGCTACACCTTC. This translates into CASSMTGLNYGYTF.

The rearrangement uses TRBV7-8 and TRBJ2-7; maybe TRBD2 (6 bases). Germline lookup yields CDR1 SGHVS and CDR2 FQNEAQ. With 5 bases removed from V and 7 bases from J, the gap between germline ends came to 21 bases. The CDR3 is made up of 15 amino acids. The CDR3 sequence is CASSPRLVGVGEQYF. Here the CDR3 DNA reads TGTGCCAGCAGCCCCCGACTAGTTGGGGTGGGGGAGCAGTACTTC.

The chain carries TRBV6-5 and TRBJ1-1; no reliable D call. CDR1 and CDR2 (germline): MNHEY, SVGAGI. The CDR3 has 15 residues. Trimming removed 0 bases at V and 0 bases at J, with 8 bases between. CDR3 protein: CASSYSGNLNTEAFF. CDR3 nucleotide sequence: TGTGCCAGCAGTTACTCGGGCAACTTGAACACTGAAGCTTTCTTT.

The gene calls are TRBV5-6 and TRBJ2-1; 11 bases map to TRBD2. The J segment lost 15 bases and the V segment lost 1 base, leaving 15 bases of the junction unmatched. The V gene's germline CDR1 is SGHDT and CDR2 YYEEEE. The CDR3 length is 16 residues. CDR3 sequence reads: CASSLWSTSGRPTGFF. The CDR3 DNA follows: TGTGCCAGCAGCTTGTGGTCAACTAGCGGGAGACCTACTGGGTTCTTC.

The rearrangement uses TRBV30 and TRBJ1-2, with D perhaps matching TRBD1 (6 bases). Germline CDR1 GTSNPN, CDR2 SVGIG (reference sequence). The V end was cut by 3 bases, the J end by 4 bases, with 9 bases between. This CDR3 contains 12 residues. CDR3 region: CAWRGGIYGYTF. The CDR3 DNA is TGTGCCTGGAGAGGGGGAATCTATGGCTACACCTTC. The whole variable domain, remainder taken from reference TRBV30 and TRBJ1-2, is SQTIHQWPATLVQPVGSPLSLECTVEGTSNPNLYWYRQAAGRGLQLLFYSVGIGQISSEVPQNLSASRPQDRQFILSSKKLLLSDSGFYLCAWRGGIYGYTFGSGTRLTVV.

This clone was seen once. V is TRBV28 and J is TRBJ1-2; 7 nucleotides align to TRBD1. The CDR3 loop spans 14 amino acids. From germline, CDR1 is MDHEN and CDR2 SYDVKM. After removal of 3 bases from V and 3 bases from J, the junction contained 4 bases not matched to a gene. The CDR3 nucleotides read TGTGCCAGCAGTTTCTCGACAGGGCACTATGGCTACACCTTC. Residues: CASSFSTGHYGYTF.

The V call is TRBV5-6, the J call TRBJ2-5; D uncertain. The germline V gene has CDR1 SGHDT and CDR2 YYEEEE. Deletions cut 0 bases from V and 2 bases from J, with 5 bases between. The CDR3 sequence is 13 residues long. The CDR3 bases are TGTGCCAGCAGCTTGGATAATCAAGAGACCCAGTACTTC. Its translation: CASSLDNQETQYF.

The CDR3 reads CASSADRGVINQPQHF. In nucleotides, the CDR3 is TGTGCCAGTAGTGCAGACAGGGGTGTGATCAATCAGCCCCAGCATTTT. The rearrangement links TRBV19 to TRBJ1-5; 8 bases map to TRBD1. The V and J ends lost 5 bases and 3 bases, in that order; junction bases with no gene match: 9. Per germline, CDR1 LNHDA and CDR2 SQIVND (reference sequence). The CDR3 extends over 16 amino acids.

The chain uses TRBV19 and TRBJ1-2; 8 nucleotides align to TRBD1. V was pared by 7 bases and J by 1 base, with 5 bases of the junction left unmatched. There are 14 residues in the CDR3. The germline V gene has CDR1 LNHDA and CDR2 SQIVND (reference sequence). The CDR3 protein is CASKGDRGNYGYTF. The CDR3 DNA reads as TGTGCCAGTAAGGGAGACAGGGGTAACTATGGCTACACCTTC.

This clone was recorded once. The chain combines TRBV28 with TRBJ2-5; TRBD1 matches at 8 bases. The V gene's germline CDR1 is MDHEN and CDR2 SYDVKM. The CDR3 runs to 15 residues. The V and J ends lost 3 bases and 3 bases, in that order; junction bases with no gene match: 6. CDR3 sequence (DNA): TGTGCCAGCAGTTTCGGCAGGGGGCGGGAAGAGACCCAGTACTTC. This translates into CASSFGRGREETQYF.

The count of this clone is one. The rearrangement joins TRBV18 to TRBJ2-5, with 7 bases that match TRBD1. V shed 2 bases and J 5 bases; nucleotides not matched to a gene: 2. This CDR3 is built from 13 residues. CDR1 is KGHSH and CDR2 is LQKENI in the germline V gene. The CDR3 DNA follows: TGTGCCAGCTCACCAGGACAGGTGGAGACCCAGTACTTC. This encodes CASSPGQVETQYF.

The V call is TRBV5-1, the J call TRBJ2-1; possibly TRBD1 for D (6 bases). V lost 4 bases and J lost 8, with 22 bases in between. The CDR3 loop spans 16 amino acids. Germline V CDR1 and CDR2: SGHRS, YFSETQ. The CDR3, as DNA: TGCGCCAGCAGCCCTTCTTGGCAGGGGTATGGGGATGAGCAGTTCTTC. Its translation is CASSPSWQGYGDEQFF.

This sequence joins TRBV5-6 and TRBJ2-1; D remains unclear. The CDR3 runs 12 residues. Looked up from germline, CDR1 is SGHDT and CDR2 is YYEEEE. The germline V and J ends were trimmed by 4 bases and 8 bases, with 10 bases remaining between them. This CDR3 reads CASSPRGDEQFF. In DNA form, the CDR3 reads TGTGCCAGCAGCCCACGAGGCGATGAGCAGTTCTTC.